This TCR beta chain was found in a study of cytotoxic CD8 clonotypes in ibrutinib-treated CLL. Study summary: After a median roughly 12 months on treatment (6 to 36), response samples were drawn. Study-wide results and limits: Public clonotypes were seen rarely and were contracted or stable on treatment. Samples from sustained-remission and progressing patients were taken at different times.

The authors obtained approximately 2 micrograms of genomic DNA from cryopreserved PBMCs for TCR beta libraries. As for this clone: The antigen is undetermined.

Profiled with immunoSEQ multiplex PCR; TCRdb holds only in-frame clones, not every one. This table holds 35,000 to 40,000 clones, around 75% found once. The sequence derives from a human donor with chronic lymphocytic leukemia. Sample: PBMCs, taken at disease progression, from a patient treated with ibrutinib.

CDR3 loop: CASRSRTGWTEAFF. The CDR3 bases are TGTGCCAGCAGGTCTAGGACAGGTTGGACTGAAGCTTTCTTT. The chain couples TRBV6-1 to TRBJ1-1, with 7 bases fitting TRBD1. The CDR3 has 14 amino acids. Per germline, CDR1 MNHNS and CDR2 SASEGT. V lost 6 bases to trimming and J lost 5 bases; unmatched junction nucleotides: 9.